These 32 T cell receptor beta chains originate from one sample sequenced in a study of cytomegalovirus exposure and HLA in healthy donors. Vbeta (60) and Jbeta (13) primers were used in the PCR. TCRdb keeps only in-frame clones here, not all; method: immunoSEQ multiplex PCR. The profile shows some 120,000 clones, 76% of them singletons. Input material: PBMCs. The receptors were sampled from a middle-aged man in good health and CMV-seronegative.

This chain joins TRBV6-1 and TRBJ1-1; D not certain. Germline V gene data show CDR1 as MNHNS and CDR2 as SASEGT. This CDR3 comprises 13 residues. Trimming left V 6 bases short and J 1 base short, with 9 bases between. The CDR3 sequence: CASSSHQNTEAFF. The CDR3 DNA is TGTGCCAGCAGCTCACACCAGAACACTGAAGCTTTCTTT.

V is TRBV28 and J is TRBJ1-1; tentatively, D is TRBD1 (6 bases). Germline V lookup: CDR1 MDHEN, CDR2 SYDVKM. Trimming removed 8 bases from V and 1 base from J, with 11 bases in between. The CDR3 runs 13 residues. DNA of the CDR3: TGTGCCAGCGTTACAGGGAAGAACACTGAAGCTTTCTTT. Encoded protein: CASVTGKNTEAFF.

Points on this clone: The junction shows a germline mismatch at one end, possibly a read error. This sequence joins TRBV7-9 and TRBJ1-2; a weak D match, TRBD1 (6 bases). This CDR3 contains 15 residues. Germline values: CDR1 SEHNR, CDR2 FQNEAQ (reference sequence). In DNA form, the CDR3 reads TGTTCCAGCAGCTCGACAGGTCCCGCTAACTATGGCTACACCTTC. Translated: CSSSSTGPANYGYTF.

The chain uses TRBV29-1 and TRBJ2-7; 8 nucleotides align to TRBD1. V was pared by 5 bases and J by 2 bases, with 8 bases of the junction left unmatched. Per the germline V gene, CDR1 is SQVTM and CDR2 is ANQGSEA. The CDR3 sequence is 14 residues long. CDR3 sequence: CSVYRDRNPYEQYF. The CDR3 nucleotides read TGCAGCGTTTACCGGGACAGGAACCCCTACGAGCAGTACTTC.

This chain uses TRBV11-2 with TRBJ2-7; no firm D call. Germline CDR1 SGHAT, CDR2 FQNNGV. The germline V and J ends were trimmed by 1 base and 1 base, with 14 bases remaining between them. This CDR3 is built from 16 residues. The CDR3 DNA is TGTGCCAGCAGCTTAGTTAGTACGATACCTTCCTACGAGCAGTACTTC. This gives the protein CASSLVSTIPSYEQYF.

The V and J genes are TRBV2 and TRBJ2-2, with D perhaps matching TRBD2 (7 bases). The CDR3 is 14 amino acids. Germline CDR1 reads SNHLY; CDR2 reads FYNNEI. V shed 11 bases and J shed 5 bases, with 18 bases lying between them. This chain's CDR3 is CASRGAGRTGELFF. CDR3 bases: TGTGCCTCCCGGGGGGCCGGACGGACCGGGGAGCTGTTTTTT. The variable domain in full, completed from reference TRBV2 and TRBJ2-2, reads EPEVTQTPSHQVTQMGQEVILRCVPISNHLYFYWYRQILGQKVEFLVSFYNNEISEKSEIFDDQFSVERPDGSNFTLKIRSTKLEDSAMYFCASRGAGRTGELFFGEGSRLTVL.

The chain joins TRBV7-7 to TRBJ2-2; D might be TRBD2 (6 bases). Trimming shortened V by 5 bases and J by 5 bases, and 15 bases separated the two germline ends. Germline-derived CDR1 and CDR2 are SSHAT and FNYEAQ (reference sequence). This CDR3 spans 15 amino acids. The CDR3 region is CASSPSVDRTGELFF. DNA for the CDR3: TGTGCCAGCAGCCCTAGCGTAGATAGGACCGGGGAGCTGTTTTTT. Full variable domain (remainder filled in from reference TRBV7-7 and TRBJ2-2): GAGVSQSPRYKVTKRGQDVTLRCDPISSHATLYWYQQALGQGPEFLTYFNYEAQPDKSGLPSDRFSAERPEGSISTLTIQRTEQRDSAMYRCASSPSVDRTGELFFGEGSRLTVL.

The chain carries TRBV7-2 and TRBJ2-5; 8 bases are a match to TRBD1. The CDR3 spans 14 residues. Germline CDR1 reads SGHTA; CDR2 reads FQGNSA. Unmatched junction bases numbered 3, after V lost 5 bases and J lost 1 base. CDR3 nucleotide sequence: TGTGCCAGCAGCGCTCAGGGGGCCCAAGAGACCCAGTACTTC. It encodes CASSAQGAQETQYF. Complete variable domain (other parts from reference TRBV7-2 and TRBJ2-5): GAGVSQSPSNKVTEKGKDVELRCDPISGHTALYWYRQSLGQGLEFLIYFQGNSAPDKSGLPSDRFSAERTGGSVSTLTIQRTQQEDSAVYLCASSAQGAQETQYFGPGTRLLVL.

This chain links TRBV6-1 with TRBJ1-1, with 8 bases lining up with TRBD1. V shed 6 bases, J shed 3 bases, and the junction held 6 bases outside the gene matches. Germline-derived CDR1 and CDR2 are MNHNS and SASEGT. This CDR3 region has 14 residues. The CDR3 DNA is TGTGCCAGCAGCGGACAGGGAGGAGACACTGAAGCTTTCTTT. This sequence encodes CASSGQGGDTEAFF.

The chain is built from TRBV11-2 and TRBJ2-6; D possibly corresponds to TRBD2 (6 bases). CDR3 length: 19 residues. The V and J ends lost 2 bases and 2 bases respectively, with 19 bases between them. Per germline, CDR1 SGHAT and CDR2 FQNNGV. The CDR3 is CASSLLGRDFVPGANVLTF. CDR3 bases: TGTGCCAGCAGCTTACTGGGCAGGGACTTCGTCCCTGGGGCCAACGTCCTGACTTTC.

The chain uses TRBV19 and TRBJ1-5; D is perhaps TRBD1 (6 bases). This CDR3 region has 16 residues. The V gene's germline CDR1 is LNHDA and CDR2 SQIVND (reference sequence). Deletions cut 7 bases from V and 2 bases from J, with 18 bases between. The CDR3 here is CASISQGTGRNQPQHF. The CDR3 DNA follows: TGTGCCAGTATCTCACAGGGCACAGGCCGCAATCAGCCCCAGCATTTT.

In this sample, this clone turned up a few times. This sequence joins TRBV5-4 and TRBJ2-5, with 8 positions matching TRBD2. With 4 bases clipped from V and 5 bases from J, the junction kept 4 bases outside the gene matches. The CDR3 is made up of 13 amino acids. Germline CDR1 is SGHNT and CDR2 is YYREEE (reference sequence). Here the CDR3 reads CASSTTSAETQYF. In nucleotides, the CDR3 is TGTGCCAGCAGCACGACTAGCGCGGAGACCCAGTACTTC.

This sequence joins TRBV4-2 and TRBJ2-7, with 7 bases identical to TRBD2. The germline V gene has CDR1 LGHNA and CDR2 YNFKEQ. There are 15 residues in the CDR3. Trimming removed 1 base from V and 5 bases from J; junction bases left unmatched: 8. The CDR3 sequence is CASSQVSREGHEQYF. The CDR3 DNA follows: TGTGCCAGCAGCCAAGTGTCAAGGGAGGGTCACGAGCAGTACTTC.

The gene calls are TRBV18 and TRBJ1-2; the D gene is possibly TRBD1 (6 bases). Germline values: CDR1 KGHSH, CDR2 LQKENI. The CDR3 contains 17 residues. Deletions cut 5 bases from V and 8 bases from J, with 27 bases between. The CDR3 DNA follows: TGTGCCAGCTCATTCGGTAAAGGGGGTCCCTCCGGTGGGGGCTACACCTTC. Translated, it gives CASSFGKGGPSGGGYTF.

The chain employs TRBV6-6 and TRBJ1-2; TRBD1 might be the D (5 bases). The CDR3 covers 13 residues. Trimming shortened V by 2 bases and J by 4 bases, and 8 bases separated the two germline ends. CDR1 and CDR2 (germline): MNHNY, SVGAGI (reference sequence). As DNA, the CDR3 is TGTGCCAGCAGTTACGGGGCCCTCTATGGCTACACCTTC. Protein product: CASSYGALYGYTF.

The V gene is TRBV27, the J gene TRBJ1-5; TRBD1 matches 9 bases. Trimming at V came to 5 bases and at J to 4 bases, leaving 12 bases not matched to a gene. Germline CDR1 is MNHEY and CDR2 is SMNVEV (reference sequence). The CDR3 extends over 17 amino acids. DNA of the CDR3: TGTGCCAGCAGTCCCTGGGGGACAGGGCCCGTGAATCAGCCCCAGCATTTT. This translates into CASSPWGTGPVNQPQHF.

The chain joins TRBV19 to TRBJ2-5, with D maybe TRBD2 (5 bases). The V end lost 2 bases, the J end lost 2 bases, and 12 bases lay between the germline ends. The CDR3 length is 15 residues. The germline CDR1 and CDR2 sequences are LNHDA and SQIVND (reference sequence). This CDR3 is CASSIRTSVQETQYF. DNA of the CDR3: TGTGCCAGTAGTATAAGGACTTCGGTTCAAGAGACCCAGTACTTC.

On this clone itself: Additional DNA sequences in this sample encode the identical CDR3. The genes are TRBV5-6 and TRBJ1-1, with no clear D. V lost 0 bases to trimming and J lost 7 bases, with 4 bases between them. Germline V gene sequence: CDR1 SGHDT, CDR2 YYEEEE. CDR3 length: 11 amino acids. The CDR3 region has the DNA TGTGCCAGCAGCTTGGGAGGTGAAGCTTTCTTT. Its translation: CASSLGGEAFF.

A single count supports this clone. This chain uses TRBV11-2 with TRBJ1-1; no firm D call. V was trimmed by 5 bases and J by 4 bases, leaving 5 bases between them. The germline V gene encodes CDR1 SGHAT and CDR2 FQNNGV. There are 11 residues in the CDR3. DNA of the CDR3: TGTGCCAGCAGCCCGGTCACTGAAGCTTTCTTT. This encodes CASSPVTEAFF.

Only a few counts were recorded for this clone. The gene calls are TRBV7-9 and TRBJ2-7; 7 positions agree with TRBD1. Germline CDR1 reads SEHNR; CDR2 reads FQNEAQ (reference sequence). The CDR3 loop spans 14 amino acids. After removal of 6 bases from V and 6 bases from J, the junction contained 11 bases not matched to a gene. The CDR3 nucleotides are TGTGCCAGCAGTTTAAACGACAGGGCCTCCGAGCAGTACGTC. It specifies CASSLNDRASEQYV.

The chain recombines TRBV28 with TRBJ2-3; D might be TRBD1 (6 bases). This CDR3 has 15 amino acids. V was shortened by 2 bases and J by 1 base, with 10 bases between the two germline ends. Germline CDR1 and CDR2: MDHEN and SYDVKM. CDR3 DNA: TGTGCCAGCAGTTTACGCTCAGGGGGCACAGATACGCAGTATTTT. Protein: CASSLRSGGTDTQYF. Using reference TRBV28 and TRBJ2-3 for the parts outside the CDR3, the full variable domain is DVKVTQSSRYLVKRTGEKVFLECVQDMDHENMFWYRQDPGLGLRLIYFSYDVKMKEKGDIPEGYSVSREKKERFSLILESASTNQTSMYLCASSLRSGGTDTQYFGPGTRLTVL.

This chain links TRBV19 with TRBJ1-2; the D is unclear. The CDR3 is 13 amino acids. V lost 6 bases and J lost 8, with 16 bases in between. Germline CDR1 reads LNHDA; CDR2 reads SQIVND (reference sequence). The CDR3 region is CASSPPGLRGYTF. The CDR3 DNA reads TGTGCCAGTAGCCCTCCGGGGTTGAGAGGCTACACCTTC. Looking up the rest from reference TRBV19 and TRBJ1-2 gives the full variable domain: DGGITQSPKYLFRKEGQNVTLSCEQNLNHDAMYWYRQDPGQGLRLIYYSQIVNDFQKGDIAEGYSVSREKKESFPLTVTSAQKNPTAFYLCASSPPGLRGYTFGSGTRLTVV.

CDR3 in DNA: TGTGCCAGCAGTCCCGGGACAGCGAATTCACCCCTCCACTTT. Translation gives CASSPGTANSPLHF. This chain joins TRBV28 and TRBJ1-6; TRBD1 agrees at 7 bases. The germline gives CDR1 MDHEN, CDR2 SYDVKM. V trimming: 5 bases; J trimming: 7 bases; junction bases outside the gene matches: 5. CDR3 length: 14 residues.

The gene calls are TRBV5-1 and TRBJ2-3, with 12 nucleotides matching TRBD1. Germline V gene data show CDR1 as SGHRS and CDR2 as YFSETQ. The CDR3 has 17 residues. The V gene end was trimmed by 2 bases and the J gene end by 6 bases; junction bases not matched to a gene: 10. The CDR3 DNA is TGCGCCAGCAGCTTATCCGGGACAGGGGGCCGTTTGGATACGCAGTATTTT. The encoded protein is CASSLSGTGGRLDTQYF.

J is TRBJ2-2 and V is TRBV7-9; D is undetermined. Trimming pared 6 bases from V and 1 base from J, leaving 6 bases between. Germline lookup yields CDR1 SEHNR and CDR2 FQNEAQ (reference sequence). The CDR3 runs 13 residues. CDR3 protein: CASSIKNTGELFF. In nucleotides, the CDR3 is TGTGCCAGCAGTATAAAGAACACCGGGGAGCTGTTTTTT. Variable domain in full (rest from reference TRBV7-9 and TRBJ2-2): DTGVSQNPRHKITKRGQNVTFRCDPISEHNRLYWYRQTLGQGPEFLTYFQNEAQLEKSRLLSDRFSAERPKGSFSTLEIQRTEQGDSAMYLCASSIKNTGELFFGEGSRLTVL.

This chain links TRBV2 with TRBJ1-1, with D uncertain. V lost 11 bases and J lost 5, with 9 bases in between. Germline CDR1 and CDR2: SNHLY and FYNNEI. The CDR3 contains 10 residues. The CDR3 loop reads CASGGTEAFF. CDR3 bases: TGTGCCTCCGGCGGGACTGAAGCTTTCTTT.

This clone was recorded only once. The chain links TRBV29-1 to TRBJ1-3; D possibly corresponds to TRBD1 (5 bases). Trimming removed 0 bases from V and 0 bases from J, with 21 bases in between. Germline loops: CDR1 SQVTM, CDR2 ANQGSEA. The CDR3 length is 19 residues. As DNA, the CDR3 is TGCAGCGTTGAAGATTGGGTAGGAGGGGAGGGCAACTCTGGAAACACCATATATTTT. Amino acid sequence: CSVEDWVGGEGNSGNTIYF.

This chain joins TRBV5-1 and TRBJ2-2; 9 nucleotides match TRBD1. The CDR3 extends over 17 amino acids. V shed 2 bases and J 3 bases; nucleotides not matched to a gene: 8. CDR1 and CDR2 (germline): SGHRS, YFSETQ. CDR3 in amino acids: CASSFTGTGFDTGELFF. The CDR3 region has the DNA TGCGCCAGCAGCTTCACCGGGACAGGGTTTGACACCGGGGAGCTGTTTTTT.

The V and J genes are TRBV6-1 and TRBJ2-7; D might be TRBD2 (6 bases). The germline V gene encodes CDR1 MNHNS and CDR2 SASEGT. This CDR3 has 12 residues. V shed 7 bases and J shed 1 base, with 8 bases lying between them. The DNA of the CDR3 is TGTGCCAGCAAGGAGGGGTCCTACGAGCAGTACGTC. It is translated as CASKEGSYEQYV.

V gene TRBV14 combines with J gene TRBJ1-2, with a possible D match to TRBD1 (5 bases). This CDR3 spans 13 amino acids. CDR1 and CDR2 from the germline V gene are SGHDN and FVKESK. V lost 1 base to trimming and J lost 7 bases, with 10 bases between them. CDR3 protein: CASSQVSTAGYTF. CDR3 in DNA: TGTGCCAGCAGCCAAGTGTCGACAGCTGGCTACACCTTC.

The chain links TRBV7-6 to TRBJ2-7; 9 bases line up with TRBD1. From germline, CDR1 is SGHVS and CDR2 FNYEAQ. The CDR3 sequence is 15 residues long. The junction had 7 bases not matched to a gene; V was cut back by 4 bases and J by 3 bases. The CDR3 is CASSSEGQGYYEQYV. The CDR3 DNA is TGTGCCAGCAGCTCCGAGGGACAGGGATACTACGAGCAGTACGTC.

The chain employs TRBV7-2 and TRBJ2-3; 11 bases line up with TRBD2. With V trimmed by 1 base and J by 5 bases, 2 bases remained unmatched. The germline V gene encodes CDR1 SGHTA and CDR2 FQGNSA. This CDR3 is built from 15 residues. CDR3 region: CASSLVAGGQDTQYF. The CDR3 DNA follows: TGTGCCAGCAGCTTAGTAGCGGGGGGGCAAGATACGCAGTATTTT.